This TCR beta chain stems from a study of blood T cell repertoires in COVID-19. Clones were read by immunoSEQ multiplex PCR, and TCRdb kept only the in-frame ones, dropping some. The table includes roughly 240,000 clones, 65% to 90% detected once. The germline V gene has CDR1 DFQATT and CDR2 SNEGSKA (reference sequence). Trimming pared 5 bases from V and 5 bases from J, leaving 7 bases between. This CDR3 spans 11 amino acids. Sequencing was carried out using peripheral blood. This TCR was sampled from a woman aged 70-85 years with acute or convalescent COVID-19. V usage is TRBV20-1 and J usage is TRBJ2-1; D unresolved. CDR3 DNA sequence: TGCAGTGCTGCATCGGACAATGAGCAGTTCTTC. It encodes CSAASDNEQFF.